Shown below are 29 T cell receptor beta chains from a single sample sequenced in a study of T cells in Graves' hyperthyroidism and ophthalmopathy. There were TCR beta CDR3 regions amplified from RNA transcripts. The HTBI primer set served for first-round RT-PCR of the TCR CDR3. A single record per CDR3 protein comes from TCRdb applying MiXCR to the multiplex PCR reads. The sample gives more than 500,000 distinct CDR3 sequences, approximately 48% of which show up once; 44% is in the top ten. The sequenced sample was peripheral blood or thyroid tissue (not recorded which). The receptors shown here come from an adult woman with Graves' disease, either hyperthyroidism or ophthalmopathy (not recorded which).

This clonotype was counted at least ten times. The gene calls are TRBV6-5 and TRBJ1-4; D gene uncertain. The CDR3 length is 14 residues. Between the trimmed V and J ends, which lost 6 bases and 7 bases, there was a span of 15 bases. CDR1 is MNHEY, CDR2 SVGAGI, per germline. The CDR3 is CASSPRTSTEKLFF. The CDR3 nucleotides read TGTGCCAGCAGCCCTAGAACATCTACTGAAAAACTGTTTTTT.

The CDR3 protein is CASSPGGVRAGANVLTF. CDR3 nucleotide sequence: TGTGCCAGCAGTCCAGGGGGGGTGAGGGCTGGGGCCAACGTCCTGACTTTC. This chain joins TRBV6-1 and TRBJ2-6; D could derive from TRBD1 or TRBD2 (7 bases each). V was shortened by 5 bases and J by 2 bases, with 16 bases between the two germline ends. This CDR3 comprises 17 residues. CDR1 and CDR2 from the germline V gene are MNHNS and SASEGT.

The table lists this clonotype with many counts. For the CDR3, the DNA is TGTGCCAGCAGTTTTCGGAAAAGGGGAGGCTACACCTTC. Its protein product is CASSFRKRGGYTF. V gene TRBV12-3 or TRBV12-4 combines with J gene TRBJ1-2; TRBD1 is a possible D gene (5 bases). The CDR3 runs 13 residues. Deletions cut 3 bases from V and 8 bases from J, with 13 bases between.

The table lists this clonotype with many counts. The gene calls are TRBV6-1 and TRBJ1-1; D possibly corresponds to TRBD1 (6 bases). Trimming took 6 bases from V and 0 from J, leaving 11 bases between them. Germline lookup yields CDR1 MNHNS and CDR2 SASEGT. This CDR3 is built from 14 residues. CDR3 sequence: CASRRDNMNTEAFF. The DNA of the CDR3 is TGTGCCAGCAGAAGGGACAACATGAACACTGAAGCTTTCTTT.

The chain carries TRBV19 and TRBJ2-6; weak D call: TRBD2 (6 bases). V shed 8 bases and J shed 4 bases, with 15 bases lying between them. Germline V lookup: CDR1 LNHDA, CDR2 SQIVND (reference sequence). The CDR3 length is 15 residues. CDR3 nucleotides: TGTGCCAGTCAATTCAGGGAGGCCGGGGCCAACGTCCTGACTTTC. Protein: CASQFREAGANVLTF.

This clonotype was seen only once. A junction end diverges from the germline sequence, so it may reflect a read error. The J gene is TRBJ2-2, the V gene TRBV29-1, with 14 bases lining up with TRBD2. CDR3 length: 16 amino acids. Looked up from germline, CDR1 is SQVTM and CDR2 is ANQGSEA. CDR3 bases: TGCAGCGTCTTGGGACTAGCGGGAGATTCGACCGGGGAGCTGTTCTTT. This translates into CSVLGLAGDSTGELFF.

J is TRBJ2-7 and V is TRBV7-2; possible D gene TRBD2, 5 bases. The CDR3 sequence is 16 residues long. Germline V gene sequence: CDR1 SGHTA, CDR2 FQGNSA. Trimming left V 2 bases short and J 0 bases short, with 14 bases between. This CDR3 reads CASSLSGADPSYEQYF. The DNA for the CDR3 is TGTGCCAGCAGCTTATCCGGAGCGGATCCCTCCTACGAGCAGTACTTC. Full variable domain (missing parts from reference TRBV7-2 and TRBJ2-7): GAGVSQSPSNKVTEKGKDVELRCDPISGHTALYWYRQSLGQGLEFLIYFQGNSAPDKSGLPSDRFSAERTGGSVSTLTIQRTQQEDSAVYLCASSLSGADPSYEQYFGPGTRLTVT.

This clonotype was seen only a few times. The CDR3 sequence is CASSLQGYEKLFF. CDR3 bases: TGTGCCAGCAGCTTACAGGGGTATGAAAAACTGTTTTTT. V is TRBV2 and J is TRBJ1-4; 7 bases match TRBD1. The CDR3 has 13 residues. Germline V CDR1 and CDR2: SNHLY, FYNNEI. V was clipped by 6 bases and J by 6 bases; unmatched bases: 4.

The gene calls are TRBV20-1 and TRBJ1-2, with a weak D call TRBD1 (5 bases). Germline lookup yields CDR1 DFQATT and CDR2 SNEGSKA (reference sequence). There are 14 residues in the CDR3. V lost 0 bases, J lost 4 bases, and 12 bases lay in between. CDR3 bases: TGCAGTGCTAGAGAGAGCCAGGGTACCTATGGCTACACCTTC. This gives the protein CSARESQGTYGYTF.

This clonotype has a count of ten or more. The rearrangement links TRBV6-6 to TRBJ2-7; TRBD1 matches 11 bases. With V trimmed by 2 bases and J by 1 base, 4 bases remained unmatched. The CDR3 spans 16 residues. CDR1 and CDR2 from the germline V gene are MNHNY and SVGAGI (reference sequence). DNA of the CDR3: TGTGCCAGCAGTTACCAGGGACAGGGGGTATCCTACGAGCAGTACTTC. It is translated as CASSYQGQGVSYEQYF.

This clonotype was seen many times. This chain joins TRBV19 and TRBJ2-2, with 10 bases lining up with TRBD2. V trimming: 8 bases; J trimming: 7 bases; junction bases outside the gene matches: 10. CDR3 length: 15 residues. Germline CDR1 LNHDA, CDR2 SQIVND (reference sequence). CDR3 sequence: CASSSGREISGELFF. The CDR3 nucleotides are TGTGCCAGTTCAAGCGGGAGGGAGATAAGCGGGGAGCTGTTTTTT.

This clonotype was picked up a small number of times. The CDR3 spells CASSLVGEDTQYF. DNA for the CDR3: TGCGCCAGCAGCTTGGTGGGGGAAGATACGCAGTATTTT. This chain connects TRBV5-1 to TRBJ2-3; either TRBD1 or TRBD2 may supply D (5 bases each). Germline V gene lookup returns CDR1 SGHRS and CDR2 YFSETQ. The CDR3 loop spans 13 amino acids. The V end was cut by 0 bases, the J end by 5 bases, with 7 bases between.

The gene calls are TRBV29-1 and TRBJ2-4; D perhaps matches TRBD1 (6 bases). The length of the CDR3 is 14 residues. The ends were cut back, 4 bases at V and 5 bases at J, with 15 bases in the middle. Germline V gene sequence: CDR1 SQVTM, CDR2 ANQGSEA. The CDR3 region is CSVGNAGAQNIQYF. The CDR3, as DNA: TGCAGCGTTGGAAATGCAGGGGCGCAAAACATTCAGTACTTC.

Many counts were recorded for this clonotype. The chain carries TRBV7-3 and TRBJ1-2, with 10 bases that match TRBD1. V was clipped by 5 bases and J by 8 bases; unmatched bases: 14. This CDR3 spans 16 amino acids. Germline assignment: CDR1 SGHTA and CDR2 FQGTGA. In DNA form, the CDR3 reads TGTGCCAGCAGCGCGACAGGGGGCGCAGGTCCTGGCGGCTACACCTTC. Translating it yields CASSATGGAGPGGYTF.

The V call is TRBV7-2, the J call TRBJ2-7; D ambiguous. Germline V CDR1 and CDR2: SGHTA, FQGNSA. CDR3 length: 14 amino acids. The germline V and J ends were trimmed by 7 bases and 7 bases, with 20 bases remaining between them. The CDR3 protein is CASTPGGPAREQYF. CDR3 in DNA: TGTGCCAGCACCCCTGGCGGACCTGCCCGTGAGCAGTACTTC.

The chain employs TRBV6-6 and TRBJ2-7, with 8 positions matching TRBD1. Germline V gives CDR1 MNHNY, CDR2 SVGAGI (reference sequence). The CDR3 is made up of 15 amino acids. The trim removed 1 base at V and 6 bases at J, leaving 8 bases unmatched. The CDR3 here is CASSYFGTGAFEQYF. CDR3 bases: TGTGCCAGCAGTTACTTTGGGACAGGAGCCTTCGAGCAGTACTTC.

On this clonotype: A read error may account for a junction end that differs from germline. The V gene is TRBV16, the J gene TRBJ1-1; the D is unclear. CDR1 and CDR2 from the germline V gene are KGHSY and FQNENV. The CDR3 totals 11 residues. The CDR3 DNA reads as TGTGCCAGCAGCCAAGACACCGAAGCTTTCTTT. Translating gives CASSQDTEAFF.

CDR3 region: CASSQTGARGAFF. The DNA for the CDR3 is TGTGCCAGCAGCCAGACAGGGGCGAGGGGAGCTTTCTTT. The chain joins TRBV7-8 to TRBJ1-1, with 8 bases identical to TRBD1. This CDR3 comprises 13 residues. J lost 10 bases, V lost 5 bases, and 9 bases had no gene match. The germline gives CDR1 SGHVS, CDR2 FQNEAQ.

This clonotype has ten or more counts. The chain couples TRBV24-1 to TRBJ1-5; D gene ambiguous. The V end lost 5 bases, the J end lost 6 bases, and 13 bases lay between the germline ends. CDR3 length equals 14 residues. Germline loops: CDR1 KGHDR, CDR2 SFDVKD. This chain's CDR3 is CATSATDFVQPQHF. CDR3 nucleotides: TGTGCCACCAGTGCAACAGACTTTGTTCAGCCCCAGCATTTT.

This clonotype was seen a few times. V gene TRBV10-3 combines with J gene TRBJ2-5; unclear D gene. The V gene lost 10 bases and the J gene lost 7 bases, with 13 bases spanning the gap. The CDR3 covers 11 residues. From germline, CDR1 is ENHRY and CDR2 SYGVKD. The CDR3 region has the DNA TGTGCCACTGGGCCCGGTGGGACCCAGTACTTC. It encodes CATGPGGTQYF.

The V and J genes are TRBV10-3 and TRBJ2-5; 7 bases align to TRBD1. CDR1 and CDR2 (germline): ENHRY, SYGVKD. The CDR3 consists of 14 residues. The V segment lost 2 bases and the J segment 4 bases; nucleotides outside the gene matches: 4. The CDR3 region is CAISETGVGETQYF. The CDR3 DNA follows: TGTGCCATCAGTGAGACAGGGGTCGGAGAGACCCAGTACTTC.

V and J are TRBV5-1 and TRBJ2-1; no firm D call. Per the germline V gene, CDR1 is SGHRS and CDR2 is YFSETQ. V was clipped by 4 bases and J by 7 bases, with 12 bases between them. CDR3 size: 13 residues. CDR3 sequence reads: CASSTISENEQFF. The CDR3 bases are TGCGCCAGCAGCACGATCTCCGAGAATGAGCAGTTCTTC.

V gene TRBV5-1 combines with J gene TRBJ1-4; D is undetermined. The germline gives CDR1 SGHRS, CDR2 YFSETQ. The CDR3 has 15 residues. The V and J ends lost 3 bases and 0 bases respectively, with 9 bases between them. CDR3: CASSSAGATNEKLFF. In DNA form, the CDR3 reads TGCGCCAGCAGCTCTGCAGGAGCAACTAATGAAAAACTGTTTTTT.

This clonotype was counted at least ten times. This rearrangement joins TRBV5-1 to TRBJ1-1; D uncertain. Per the germline V gene, CDR1 is SGHRS and CDR2 is YFSETQ. CDR3 length: 13 residues. V lost 4 bases to trimming and J lost 1 base, with 8 bases between them. The CDR3 here is CASSPDPNTEAFF. Here the CDR3 DNA reads TGCGCCAGCAGCCCGGACCCGAACACTGAAGCTTTCTTT.

The chain uses TRBV5-1 and TRBJ1-5; the D gene is possibly TRBD1 (6 bases). Deletions cut 4 bases from V and 4 bases from J, with 12 bases between. Germline CDR1 and CDR2: SGHRS and YFSETQ. The CDR3 has 14 amino acids. CDR3 loop: CASSPGTLNQPQHF. Written as DNA, the CDR3 is TGCGCCAGCAGCCCCGGGACATTGAATCAGCCCCAGCATTTT. Using reference TRBV5-1 and TRBJ1-5 for the parts outside the CDR3, the full variable domain is KAGVTQTPRYLIKTRGQQVTLSCSPISGHRSVSWYQQTPGQGLQFLFEYFSETQRNKGNFPGRFSGRQFSNSRSEMNVSTLELGDSALYLCASSPGTLNQPQHFGDGTRLSIL.

DNA of the CDR3: TGCAGCTTGGTCGGTGACGGCTACGAGCAGTACTTC. It is translated as CSLVGDGYEQYF. The chain couples TRBV29-1 to TRBJ2-7; no clear D. Germline-derived CDR1 and CDR2 are SQVTM and ANQGSEA. Deletions cut 8 bases from V and 3 bases from J, with 14 bases between. This CDR3 contains 12 residues.

This clonotype was counted ten times or more. The rearrangement uses TRBV7-2 and TRBJ2-7; 10 positions match TRBD2. This CDR3 is 14 amino acids long. V dropped 5 bases and J dropped 6; count of bases not matched to a gene: 7. Germline CDR1 SGHTA, CDR2 FQGNSA. This CDR3 reads CASSPRSSGGEQYF. The DNA for the CDR3 is TGTGCCAGCAGCCCTCGTTCTAGCGGGGGCGAGCAGTACTTC.

The chain couples TRBV6-5 to TRBJ2-2; either TRBD1 or TRBD2 may supply D (6 bases each). Per the germline V gene, CDR1 is MNHEY and CDR2 is SVGAGI. V lost 4 bases and J lost 5, with 20 bases in between. This CDR3 is 17 amino acids long. CDR3 sequence: CASSWEVGALRTGELFF. The DNA for the CDR3 is TGTGCCAGCAGTTGGGAGGTGGGGGCACTGAGAACCGGGGAGCTGTTTTTT.

This clonotype showed up many times. The chain is built from TRBV2 and TRBJ2-7, with D perhaps given as TRBD1 or TRBD2 (5 bases each). The length of the CDR3 is 12 residues. The V gene's germline CDR1 is SNHLY and CDR2 FYNNEI. Trimming removed 6 bases from V and 2 bases from J, with 8 bases in between. CDR3 sequence reads: CASRGVTYEQYF. The CDR3 DNA follows: TGTGCCAGCAGGGGGGTCACCTACGAGCAGTACTTC.